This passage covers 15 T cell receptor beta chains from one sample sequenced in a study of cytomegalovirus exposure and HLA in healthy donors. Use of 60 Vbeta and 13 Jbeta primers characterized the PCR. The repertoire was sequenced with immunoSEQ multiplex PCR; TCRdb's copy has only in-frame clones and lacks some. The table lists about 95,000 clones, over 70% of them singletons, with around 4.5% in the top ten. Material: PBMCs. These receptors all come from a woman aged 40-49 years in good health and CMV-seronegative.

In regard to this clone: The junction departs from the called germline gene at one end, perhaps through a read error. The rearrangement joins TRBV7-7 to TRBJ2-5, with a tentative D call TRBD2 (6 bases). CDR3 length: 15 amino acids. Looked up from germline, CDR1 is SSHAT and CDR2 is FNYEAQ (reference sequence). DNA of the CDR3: TGTGCTAGCAGCCCAGACTTAGCGGCTGGGGGGACCCAGTACTTC. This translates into CASSPDLAAGGTQYF.

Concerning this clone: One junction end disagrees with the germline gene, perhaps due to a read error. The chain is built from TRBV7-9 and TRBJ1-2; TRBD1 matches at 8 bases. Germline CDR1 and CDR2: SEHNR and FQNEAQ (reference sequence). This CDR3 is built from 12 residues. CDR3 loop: CSSSLGQGGYTF. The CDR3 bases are TGTTCCAGCAGCTTAGGACAGGGTGGCTACACCTTC.

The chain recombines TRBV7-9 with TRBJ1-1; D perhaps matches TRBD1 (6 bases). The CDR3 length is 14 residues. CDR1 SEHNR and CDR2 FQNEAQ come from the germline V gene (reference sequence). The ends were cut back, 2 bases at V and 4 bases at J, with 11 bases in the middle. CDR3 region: CASSLTGSPTEAFF. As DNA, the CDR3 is TGTGCCAGCAGCTTAACAGGGTCCCCCACTGAAGCTTTCTTT.

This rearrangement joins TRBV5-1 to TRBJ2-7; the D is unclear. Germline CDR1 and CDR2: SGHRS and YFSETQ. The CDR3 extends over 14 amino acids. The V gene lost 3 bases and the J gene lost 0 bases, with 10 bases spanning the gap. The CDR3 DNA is TGCGCCAGCAGCTCACTGACGGGCTCCTACGAGCAGTACTTC. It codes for CASSSLTGSYEQYF. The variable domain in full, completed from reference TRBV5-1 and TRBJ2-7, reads KAGVTQTPRYLIKTRGQQVTLSCSPISGHRSVSWYQQTPGQGLQFLFEYFSETQRNKGNFPGRFSGRQFSNSRSEMNVSTLELGDSALYLCASSSLTGSYEQYFGPGTRLTVT.

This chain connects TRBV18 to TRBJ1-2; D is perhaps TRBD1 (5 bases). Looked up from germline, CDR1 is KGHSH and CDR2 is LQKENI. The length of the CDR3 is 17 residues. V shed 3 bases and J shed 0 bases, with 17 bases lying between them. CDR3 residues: CASSPGRDNRANYGYTF. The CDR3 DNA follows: TGTGCCAGCTCACCGGGCAGGGATAACCGAGCTAACTATGGCTACACCTTC.

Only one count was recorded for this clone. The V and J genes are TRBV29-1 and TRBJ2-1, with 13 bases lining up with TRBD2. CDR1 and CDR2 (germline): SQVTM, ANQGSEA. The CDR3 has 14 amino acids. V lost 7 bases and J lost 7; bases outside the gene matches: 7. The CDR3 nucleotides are TGCAGCGACTTGGGACTAGCGGGGCAAAATGAGCAGTTCTTC. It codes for CSDLGLAGQNEQFF.

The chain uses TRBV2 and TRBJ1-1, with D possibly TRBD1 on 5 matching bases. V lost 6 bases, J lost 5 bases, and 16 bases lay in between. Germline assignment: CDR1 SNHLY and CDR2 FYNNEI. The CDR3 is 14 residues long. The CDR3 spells CASRPGLLLTEAFF. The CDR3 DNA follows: TGTGCCAGCAGGCCGGGACTTCTGTTAACTGAAGCTTTCTTT.

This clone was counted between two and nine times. CDR3 protein: CASADRYYEQYF. The CDR3 DNA sequence: TGTGCCAGTGCTGACAGATACTACGAGCAGTACTTC. The J gene is TRBJ2-7, the V gene TRBV27, with D possibly being TRBD1 (5 bases). CDR3 length: 12 residues. CDR1 and CDR2 from the germline V gene are MNHEY and SMNVEV (reference sequence). The V and J ends lost 9 bases and 3 bases respectively, with 12 bases between them.

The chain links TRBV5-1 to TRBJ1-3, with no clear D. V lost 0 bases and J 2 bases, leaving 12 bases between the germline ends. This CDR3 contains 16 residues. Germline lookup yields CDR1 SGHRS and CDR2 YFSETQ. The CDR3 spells CASSLGPGRTGNTIYF. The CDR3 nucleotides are TGCGCCAGCAGCTTGGGCCCCGGGAGAACTGGAAACACCATATATTTT.

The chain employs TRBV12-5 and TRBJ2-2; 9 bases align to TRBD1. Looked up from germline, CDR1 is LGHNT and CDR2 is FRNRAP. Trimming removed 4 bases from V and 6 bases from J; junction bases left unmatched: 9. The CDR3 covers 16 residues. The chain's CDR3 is CASGSPTRQGAGELFF. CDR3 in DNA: TGTGCTAGTGGTTCCCCCACCCGACAGGGGGCCGGGGAGCTGTTTTTT.

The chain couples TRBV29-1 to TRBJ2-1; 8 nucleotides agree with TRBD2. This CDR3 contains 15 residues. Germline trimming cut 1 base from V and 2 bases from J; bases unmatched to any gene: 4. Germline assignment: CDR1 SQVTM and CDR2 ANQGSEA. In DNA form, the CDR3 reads TGCAGCGTTGAAGTCGCGGGGGGTCCCTACAATGAGCAGTTCTTC. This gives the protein CSVEVAGGPYNEQFF.

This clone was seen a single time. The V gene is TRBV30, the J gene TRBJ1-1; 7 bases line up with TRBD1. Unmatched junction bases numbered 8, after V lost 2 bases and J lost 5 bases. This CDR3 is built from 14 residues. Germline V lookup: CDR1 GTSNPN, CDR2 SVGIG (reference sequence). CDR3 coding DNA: TGTGCCTGGAGTTTAGAACAGGGGTGGACTGAAGCTTTCTTT. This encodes CAWSLEQGWTEAFF.

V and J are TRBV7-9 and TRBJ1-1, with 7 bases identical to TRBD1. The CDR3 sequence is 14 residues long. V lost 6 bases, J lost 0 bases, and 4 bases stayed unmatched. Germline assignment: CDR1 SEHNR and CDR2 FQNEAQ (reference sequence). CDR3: CASRFGQVNTEAFF. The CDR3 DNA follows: TGTGCCAGCAGATTCGGACAGGTGAACACTGAAGCTTTCTTT.

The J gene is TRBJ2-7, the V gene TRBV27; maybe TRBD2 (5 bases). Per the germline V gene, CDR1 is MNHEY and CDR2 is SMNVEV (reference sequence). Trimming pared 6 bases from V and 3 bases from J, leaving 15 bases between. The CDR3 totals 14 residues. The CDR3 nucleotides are TGTGCCAGCAGCAGTAATCCGGGGTTCTACGAGCAGTACTTC. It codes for CASSSNPGFYEQYF.

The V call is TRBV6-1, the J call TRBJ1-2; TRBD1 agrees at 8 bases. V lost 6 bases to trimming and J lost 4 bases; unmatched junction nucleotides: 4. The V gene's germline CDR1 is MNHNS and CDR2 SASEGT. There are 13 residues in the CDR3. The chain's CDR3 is CASSSTGVYGYTF. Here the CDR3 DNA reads TGTGCCAGCAGCTCGACAGGGGTCTATGGCTACACCTTC.